The clone carrying this T cell receptor beta chain was counted a few times. The sample is drawn from a study of follicular helper T cells after annual influenza vaccination. This CDR3 comprises 15 residues. Per germline, CDR1 SNHLY and CDR2 FYNNEI. V was clipped by 3 bases and J by 1 base, with 13 bases between them. Generated by immunoSEQ multiplex PCR, the TCRdb table keeps only in-frame clones and is missing some. The table has over 2,000 clones, about 89% seen once. Time point in this sample: 2015-2016 season, pre-vaccination. The chain links TRBV2 to TRBJ2-7; a weak D match, TRBD2 (6 bases). This sample comprised CXCR5- memory CD4+ T cells sorted from blood, obtained on the day of influenza vaccination. The receptor was derived from an adult who received the influenza vaccine. The CDR3: CASSEVGRGSYEQYF. The CDR3 DNA reads TGTGCCAGCAGTGAGGTCGGGAGAGGGTCCTACGAGCAGTACTTC.